The 22 T cell receptor beta chains below come from one sample, sequenced in a study of blood T cell repertoires in COVID-19. Data came from immunoSEQ multiplex PCR; TCRdb stores just in-frame clones and leaves some out. The sample shows tens of thousands of clones, approximately 92% of them seen only once. Sequencing was performed on peripheral blood. The source of these receptors is a woman aged 55-70 years with COVID-19, enrolled during active disease.

This chain connects TRBV5-4 to TRBJ2-7, with 7 nucleotides matching TRBD1. The V and J ends lost 0 bases and 2 bases, in that order; junction bases with no gene match: 2. The CDR3 is made up of 14 amino acids. CDR1 is SGHNT and CDR2 is YYREEE in the germline V gene (reference sequence). CDR3 in DNA: TGTGCCAGCAGCTTGGTGGACAGGCCCTACGAGCAGTACTTC. It encodes CASSLVDRPYEQYF.

The count of this clone is one. The rearrangement uses TRBV3-1 (or the pseudogene TRBV3-2) and TRBJ1-1; D unclear. The germline CDR1 and CDR2 sequences are LGHDT and YNNKEL (reference sequence). Trimming removed 0 bases at V and 7 bases at J, with 12 bases between. This CDR3 comprises 14 residues. CDR3 in DNA: TGTGCCAGCAGCCAAGATTTGAAGACTAATGAAGCTTTCTTT. Its protein product is CASSQDLKTNEAFF.

This CDR3 is CASRHRGSSGYTF. The DNA of the CDR3 is TGTGCCAGCAGGCACAGGGGAAGTAGTGGCTACACCTTC. The chain couples TRBV3-1 (or the pseudogene TRBV3-2) to TRBJ1-2, with 7 bases aligning to TRBD1. Germline V gene sequence: CDR1 LGHDT, CDR2 YNNKEL (reference sequence). The CDR3 spans 13 residues. With V trimmed by 6 bases and J by 7 bases, 8 bases remained unmatched.

This chain joins TRBV7-2 and TRBJ1-6, with D maybe TRBD1 (5 bases). Germline-derived CDR1 and CDR2 are SGHTA and FQGNSA. The CDR3 loop spans 16 amino acids. V shed 4 bases and J shed 0 bases, with 10 bases lying between them. The CDR3 protein is CASSSRQSSYNSPLHF. DNA for the CDR3: TGTGCCAGCAGCTCCAGACAGAGCTCCTATAATTCACCCCTCCACTTT.

The CDR3 region has the DNA TGCGCCAGCAGCTCCGGACTAGCGGGAGCCATTGAGCAGTTCTTC. This gives the protein CASSSGLAGAIEQFF. This chain uses TRBV5-1 with TRBJ2-1, with TRBD2 identical over 13 bases. Germline lookup yields CDR1 SGHRS and CDR2 YFSETQ. The length of the CDR3 is 15 residues. J gave up 9 bases and V 3 bases, and 6 bases lay outside the gene matches.

The rearrangement links TRBV15 to TRBJ2-7; D gene unclear. The CDR3 totals 13 residues. Trimming removed 9 bases from V and 6 bases from J, with 18 bases in between. In germline, CDR1 is LNHNV, CDR2 YYDKDF (reference sequence). CDR3 residues: CATTDGPIGEQYF. The CDR3 nucleotides are TGTGCCACTACTGATGGGCCCATCGGCGAGCAGTACTTC.

The J gene is TRBJ2-1, the V gene TRBV6-2 or TRBV6-3; 7 bases fit TRBD1. V shed 2 bases and J 6 bases; nucleotides not matched to a gene: 7. The CDR3 covers 15 residues. CDR1 MNHEY and CDR2 SVGEGT come from the germline V gene. In DNA form, the CDR3 reads TGTGCCAGCAGTTACGGGGTCGCAGGGGGCAATGAGCAGTTCTTC. It is translated as CASSYGVAGGNEQFF.

This chain joins TRBV9 and TRBJ2-1; 9 bases fit TRBD2. Trimming cost V 0 bases and J 4 bases; bases outside gene matches: 2. CDR1 SGDLS and CDR2 YYNGEE come from the germline V gene. The CDR3 covers 15 residues. CDR3 sequence: CASSVGLAGYNEQFF. The CDR3 region has the DNA TGTGCCAGCAGCGTAGGTCTAGCGGGGTACAATGAGCAGTTCTTC.

The rearrangement joins TRBV27 to TRBJ2-1, with 9 nucleotides matching TRBD2. The J segment lost 9 bases and the V segment lost 2 bases, leaving 8 bases of the junction unmatched. Germline CDR1 reads MNHEY; CDR2 reads SMNVEV (reference sequence). The CDR3 spans 15 residues. In DNA, the CDR3 is TGTGCCAGCAGTTTAATCTGGGGGCGGGAGGGTGAGCAGTTCTTC. This sequence encodes CASSLIWGREGEQFF.

V and J are TRBV3-1 (or the pseudogene TRBV3-2) and TRBJ2-7, with 13 positions matching TRBD2. V was clipped by 4 bases and J by 6 bases; unmatched bases: 9. CDR1 LGHDT and CDR2 YNNKEL come from the germline V gene (reference sequence). This CDR3 is built from 16 residues. The CDR3 reads CASSPGLAGVGFEQYF. The CDR3 DNA is TGTGCCAGCAGCCCCGGACTAGCGGGAGTAGGGTTCGAGCAGTACTTC.

This clone has more than one count but fewer than ten. V and J are TRBV28 and TRBJ1-4, with 7 bases lining up with TRBD1. The germline V gene encodes CDR1 MDHEN and CDR2 SYDVKM. V lost 3 bases to trimming and J lost 8 bases; unmatched junction nucleotides: 12. The CDR3 runs 16 residues. CDR3 residues: CASSFQTGALIEKLFF. CDR3 in DNA: TGTGCCAGCAGTTTTCAAACAGGGGCACTCATCGAAAAACTGTTTTTT.

This chain uses TRBV5-1 with TRBJ2-7; possibly TRBD2 for D (5 bases). The CDR3 consists of 14 residues. CDR1 SGHRS and CDR2 YFSETQ come from the germline V gene. V lost 5 bases, J lost 0 bases, and 12 bases lay in between. The CDR3 DNA is TGCGCCAGCAGTTTCCAGGAGGTCTCCTACGAGCAGTACTTC. Translating gives CASSFQEVSYEQYF.

The chain joins TRBV7-8 to TRBJ1-1, with D hard to call. Germline CDR1 and CDR2: SGHVS and FQNEAQ. The CDR3 length is 15 residues. Trimming removed 0 bases at V and 5 bases at J, with 13 bases between. CDR3: CASSLAAFTGTEAFF. CDR3 DNA: TGTGCCAGCAGCTTAGCCGCGTTTACGGGGACTGAAGCTTTCTTT.

CDR3 DNA: TGTGCCAGCAGTGGGGACTTGTCCACAGATACGCAGTATTTT. It specifies CASSGDLSTDTQYF. The V call is TRBV25-1, the J call TRBJ2-3, with D perhaps TRBD2 (6 bases). Between the trimmed V and J ends, which lost 4 bases and 2 bases, there was a span of 10 bases. From germline, CDR1 is MGHDK and CDR2 SYGVNS. The CDR3 is 14 amino acids.

The chain carries TRBV11-2 and TRBJ2-3; 16 bases are shared with TRBD2. In germline, CDR1 is SGHAT, CDR2 FQNNGV. J lost 4 bases, V lost 5 bases, and 3 bases had no gene match. CDR3 length: 16 amino acids. The CDR3 DNA is TGTGCCAGCAGCCCGGGACTAGCGGGAGGGTCAGATACGCAGTATTTT. Translation gives CASSPGLAGGSDTQYF.

V gene TRBV15 combines with J gene TRBJ2-7, with no clear D. There are 15 residues in the CDR3. Germline loops: CDR1 LNHNV, CDR2 YYDKDF (reference sequence). Trimming removed 1 base at V and 6 bases at J, with 16 bases between. DNA for the CDR3: TGTGCCACCAGCAGAGTGGCTAGTCCCCTACTCGAGCAGTACTTC. Amino acids: CATSRVASPLLEQYF.

In DNA, the CDR3 is TGTGCCAGCAGCCAAGATGGACAGGGAAACCAGCCCCAGCATTTT. This gives the protein CASSQDGQGNQPQHF. The chain recombines TRBV4-2 with TRBJ1-5; 8 nucleotides line up with TRBD1. This CDR3 is 15 amino acids long. Looked up from germline, CDR1 is LGHNA and CDR2 is YNFKEQ. V lost 0 bases, J lost 7 bases, and 5 bases stayed unmatched.

The chain links TRBV30 to TRBJ2-1; 11 bases agree with TRBD2. Germline V gene lookup returns CDR1 GTSNPN and CDR2 SVGIG (reference sequence). With 0 bases clipped from V and 8 bases from J, the junction kept 9 bases outside the gene matches. CDR3 length equals 16 residues. Here the CDR3 reads CAWSVLTSGSFDEQFF. DNA of the CDR3: TGTGCCTGGAGTGTCCTCACTAGCGGGAGTTTTGATGAGCAGTTCTTC.

The rearrangement links TRBV2 to TRBJ2-5; weak D call: TRBD2 (6 bases). Per the germline V gene, CDR1 is SNHLY and CDR2 is FYNNEI. V was trimmed by 6 bases and J by 4 bases, leaving 21 bases between them. The CDR3 consists of 16 residues. The CDR3, as DNA: TGTGCCAGCAGCCTGGAGGGCTTCGGGATGGCAGAGACCCAGTACTTC. This translates into CASSLEGFGMAETQYF.

The V call is TRBV19, the J call TRBJ2-2; D perhaps matches TRBD2 (6 bases). V was cut by 9 bases and J by 1 base, with 18 bases left in between. CDR3 length equals 16 residues. Germline CDR1 is LNHDA and CDR2 is SQIVND (reference sequence). The chain's CDR3 is CASQPSLGGNTGELFF. Written as DNA, the CDR3 is TGTGCCAGCCAACCCTCTCTCGGGGGGAACACCGGGGAGCTGTTTTTT.

The chain has TRBV5-3 and TRBJ2-1; 14 nucleotides line up with TRBD2. TRBV5-3 is labeled an ORF, and its function is uncertain. After removal of 4 bases from V and 5 bases from J, the junction contained 17 bases not matched to a gene. This CDR3 has 20 amino acids. CDR3 loop: CARSAEGTSGRGGRDNEQFF. The CDR3, as DNA: TGTGCCAGAAGCGCCGAGGGGACTAGCGGGAGAGGGGGACGGGACAATGAGCAGTTCTTC.

In DNA form, the CDR3 reads TGTGCCAGCAGCGTAGGACAGGGAATCTCCTACGAGCAGTACTTC. Protein sequence: CASSVGQGISYEQYF. The J gene is TRBJ2-7, the V gene TRBV9; 7 nucleotides line up with TRBD1. V dropped 0 bases and J dropped 0; count of bases not matched to a gene: 3. The V gene's germline CDR1 is SGDLS and CDR2 YYNGEE. CDR3 size: 15 residues.